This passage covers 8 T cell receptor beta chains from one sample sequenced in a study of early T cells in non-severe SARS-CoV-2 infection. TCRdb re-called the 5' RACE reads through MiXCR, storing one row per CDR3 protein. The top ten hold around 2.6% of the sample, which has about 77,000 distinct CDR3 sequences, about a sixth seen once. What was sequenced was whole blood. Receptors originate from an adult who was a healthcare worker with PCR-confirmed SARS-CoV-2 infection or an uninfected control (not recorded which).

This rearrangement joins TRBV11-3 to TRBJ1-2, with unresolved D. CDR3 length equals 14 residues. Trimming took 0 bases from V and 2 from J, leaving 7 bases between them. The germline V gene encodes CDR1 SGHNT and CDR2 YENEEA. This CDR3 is CASSLEAGNYGYTF. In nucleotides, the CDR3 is TGTGCCAGCAGCTTAGAGGCCGGAAACTATGGCTACACCTTC.

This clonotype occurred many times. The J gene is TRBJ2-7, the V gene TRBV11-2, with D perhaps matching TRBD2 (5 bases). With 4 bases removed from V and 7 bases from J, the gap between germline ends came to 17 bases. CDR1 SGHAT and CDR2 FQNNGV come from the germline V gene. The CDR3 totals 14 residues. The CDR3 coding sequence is TGTGCCAGCAGCTCGGATCTGGTGTCGGGAGAGCAGTACTTC. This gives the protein CASSSDLVSGEQYF.

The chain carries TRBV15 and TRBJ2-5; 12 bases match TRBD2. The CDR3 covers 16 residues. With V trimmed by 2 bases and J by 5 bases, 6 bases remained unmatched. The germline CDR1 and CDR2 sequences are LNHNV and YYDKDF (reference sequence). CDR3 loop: CATSRSRTSGAETQYF. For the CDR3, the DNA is TGTGCCACCAGCAGATCCCGGACTAGCGGGGCTGAGACCCAGTACTTC.

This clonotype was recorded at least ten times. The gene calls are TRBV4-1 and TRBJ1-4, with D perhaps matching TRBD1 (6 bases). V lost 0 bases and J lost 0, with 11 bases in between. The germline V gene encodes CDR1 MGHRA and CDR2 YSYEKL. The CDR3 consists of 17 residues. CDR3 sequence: CASSQDTEGATNEKLFF. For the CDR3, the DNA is TGCGCCAGCAGCCAAGATACGGAGGGGGCAACTAATGAAAAACTGTTTTTT.

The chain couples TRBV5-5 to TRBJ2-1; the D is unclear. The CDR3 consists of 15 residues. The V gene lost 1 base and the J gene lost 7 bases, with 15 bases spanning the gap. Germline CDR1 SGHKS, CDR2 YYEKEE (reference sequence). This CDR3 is CASSLYPTTGNEQFF. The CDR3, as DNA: TGTGCCAGCAGCTTGTATCCCACCACCGGGAATGAGCAGTTCTTC.

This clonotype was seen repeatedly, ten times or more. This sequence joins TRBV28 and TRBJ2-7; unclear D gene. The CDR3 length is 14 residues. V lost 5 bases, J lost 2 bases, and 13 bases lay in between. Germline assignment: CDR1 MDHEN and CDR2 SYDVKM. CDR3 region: CASSPPGVPYEQYF. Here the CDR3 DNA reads TGTGCCAGCAGTCCCCCTGGAGTACCCTACGAGCAGTACTTC.

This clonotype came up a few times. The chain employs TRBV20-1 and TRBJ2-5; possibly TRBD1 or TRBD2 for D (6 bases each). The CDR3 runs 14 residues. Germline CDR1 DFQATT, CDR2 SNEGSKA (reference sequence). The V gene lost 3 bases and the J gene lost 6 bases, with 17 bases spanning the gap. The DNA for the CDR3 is TGCAGTGCTAGCCCCCTTACAGGGAGGAAGACCCAGTACTTC. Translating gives CSASPLTGRKTQYF.

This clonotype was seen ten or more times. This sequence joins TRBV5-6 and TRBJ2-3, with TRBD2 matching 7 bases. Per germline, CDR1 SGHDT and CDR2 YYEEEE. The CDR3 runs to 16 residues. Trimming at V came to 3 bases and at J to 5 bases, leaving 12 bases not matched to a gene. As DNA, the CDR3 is TGTGCCAGCAGCTGGGCAGGACTAGGCCTACGAGATACGCAGTATTTT. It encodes CASSWAGLGLRDTQYF. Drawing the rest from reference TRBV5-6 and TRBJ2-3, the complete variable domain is DAGVTQSPTHLIKTRGQQVTLRCSPKSGHDTVSWYQQALGQGPQFIFQYYEEEERQRGNFPDRFSGHQFPNYSSELNVNALLLGDSALYLCASSWAGLGLRDTQYFGPGTRLTVL.